Listed here is a single T cell receptor (beta chain). What it binds is unknown. Germline V gives CDR1 MNHEY, CDR2 SVGAGI. V gave up 6 bases and J gave up 1 base, with 15 bases separating them. This CDR3 spans 15 amino acids. This sample stems from a study of beta chain features in type 1 diabetes. As every portion of the isolated RNA was reverse transcribed, the sequencing read expressed TCRB transcripts. Profiled with immunoSEQ multiplex PCR; TCRdb holds only in-frame clones, not every one. This table has more than 250,000 clones, approximately 14% appearing once. Whole-study findings and limits: Moderate but significant shortening of TCRB CDR3s was recorded in all four CD4+ subsets from Type 1 diabetes patients. Insertion counts at VDJ junctions were lower in type 1 diabetes patients, who also showed more deletions there. High-TCR-expressing cells could be over-represented by cDNA sequencing.

The sequencing input was naive CD4+ T cells from blood. This TCR derives from a man aged 30 to 45 with type 1 diabetes. The chain joins TRBV6-5 to TRBJ2-5, with D maybe TRBD1 (6 bases). The CDR3 spells CASSPPDRLQETQYF. Here the CDR3 DNA reads TGTGCCAGCAGCCCCCCCGACAGGCTCCAAGAGACCCAGTACTTC.